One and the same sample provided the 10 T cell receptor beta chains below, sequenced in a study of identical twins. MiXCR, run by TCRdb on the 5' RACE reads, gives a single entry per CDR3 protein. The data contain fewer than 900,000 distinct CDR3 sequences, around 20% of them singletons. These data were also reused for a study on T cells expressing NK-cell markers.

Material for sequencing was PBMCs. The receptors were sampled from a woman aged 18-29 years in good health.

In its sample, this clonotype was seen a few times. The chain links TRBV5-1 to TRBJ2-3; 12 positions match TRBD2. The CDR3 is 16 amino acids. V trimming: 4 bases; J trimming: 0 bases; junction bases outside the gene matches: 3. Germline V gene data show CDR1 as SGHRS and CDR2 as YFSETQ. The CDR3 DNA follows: TGCGCCAGCAGCACCGGACTAGCGGGAAGCACAGATACGCAGTATTTT. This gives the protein CASSTGLAGSTDTQYF.

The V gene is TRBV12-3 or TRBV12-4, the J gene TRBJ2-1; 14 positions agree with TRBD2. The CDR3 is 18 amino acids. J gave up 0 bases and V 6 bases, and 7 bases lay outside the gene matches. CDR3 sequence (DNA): TGTGCCAGCAGACCGACTAGCGGGAGGGCTAGCTCCTACAATGAGCAGTTCTTC. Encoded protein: CASRPTSGRASSYNEQFF.

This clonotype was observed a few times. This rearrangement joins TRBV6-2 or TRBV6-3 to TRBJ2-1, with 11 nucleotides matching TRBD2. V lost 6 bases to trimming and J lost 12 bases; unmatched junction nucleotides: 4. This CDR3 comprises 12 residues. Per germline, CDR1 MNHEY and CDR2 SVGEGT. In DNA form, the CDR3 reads TGTGCCAGCAGACGACTAGCGGGACGGCAGTTCTTC. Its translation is CASRRLAGRQFF.

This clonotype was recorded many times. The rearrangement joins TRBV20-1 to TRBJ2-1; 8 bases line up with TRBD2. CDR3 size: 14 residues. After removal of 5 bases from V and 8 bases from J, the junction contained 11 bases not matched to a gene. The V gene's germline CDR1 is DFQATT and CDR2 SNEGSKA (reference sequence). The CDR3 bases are TGCAGTGCTTTCAAGGGACTAGGGGTCGATGAGCAGTTCTTC. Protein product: CSAFKGLGVDEQFF.

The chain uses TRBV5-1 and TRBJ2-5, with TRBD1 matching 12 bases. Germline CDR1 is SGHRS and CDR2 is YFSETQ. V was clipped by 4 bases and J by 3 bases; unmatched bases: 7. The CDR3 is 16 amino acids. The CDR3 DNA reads TGCGCCAGCAGCGCTCGGGACAGGGGGCTCGAAGAGACCCAGTACTTC. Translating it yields CASSARDRGLEETQYF.

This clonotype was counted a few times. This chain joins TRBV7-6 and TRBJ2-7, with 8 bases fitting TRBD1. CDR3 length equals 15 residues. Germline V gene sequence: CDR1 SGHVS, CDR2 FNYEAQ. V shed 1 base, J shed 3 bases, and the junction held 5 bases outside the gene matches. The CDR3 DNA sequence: TGTGCCAGCAGCTTAGGGACAGGGACCAACTACGAGCAGTACTTC. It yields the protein CASSLGTGTNYEQYF.

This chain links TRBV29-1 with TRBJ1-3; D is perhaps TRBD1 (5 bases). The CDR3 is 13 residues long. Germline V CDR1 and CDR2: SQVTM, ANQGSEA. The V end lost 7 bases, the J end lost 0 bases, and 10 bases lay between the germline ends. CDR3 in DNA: TGCAGCGCAAAGGACATCTCTGGAAACACCATATATTTT. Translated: CSAKDISGNTIYF.

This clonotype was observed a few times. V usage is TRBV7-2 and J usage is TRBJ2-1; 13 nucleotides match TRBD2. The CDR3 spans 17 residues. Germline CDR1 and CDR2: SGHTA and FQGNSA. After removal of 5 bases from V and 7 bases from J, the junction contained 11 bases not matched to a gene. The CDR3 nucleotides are TGTGCCAGCAGCCCGAGGACTAGCGGGAGCGGAGGGAATGAGCAGTTCTTC. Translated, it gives CASSPRTSGSGGNEQFF.

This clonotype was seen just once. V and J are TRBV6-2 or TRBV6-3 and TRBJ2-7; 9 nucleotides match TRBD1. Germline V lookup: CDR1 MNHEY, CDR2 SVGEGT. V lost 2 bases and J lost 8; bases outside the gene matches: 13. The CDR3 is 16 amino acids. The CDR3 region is CASSYSALGTGRKQYF. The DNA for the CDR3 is TGTGCCAGCAGTTACAGCGCTCTCGGGACAGGGCGCAAGCAGTACTTC.

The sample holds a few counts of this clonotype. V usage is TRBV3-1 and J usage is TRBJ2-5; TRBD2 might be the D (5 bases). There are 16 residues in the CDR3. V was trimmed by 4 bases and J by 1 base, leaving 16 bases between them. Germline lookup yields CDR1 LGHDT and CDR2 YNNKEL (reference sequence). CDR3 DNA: TGTGCCAGCAGCCCACAAGGAGGAGGTATCCAAGAGACCCAGTACTTC. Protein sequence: CASSPQGGGIQETQYF.